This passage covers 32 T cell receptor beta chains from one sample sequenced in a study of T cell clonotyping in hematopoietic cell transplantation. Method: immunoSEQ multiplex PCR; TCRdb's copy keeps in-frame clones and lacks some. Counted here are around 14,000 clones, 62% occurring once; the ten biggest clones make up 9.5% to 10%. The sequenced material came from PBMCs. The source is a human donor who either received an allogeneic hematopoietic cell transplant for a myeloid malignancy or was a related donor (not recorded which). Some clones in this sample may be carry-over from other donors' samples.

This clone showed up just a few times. CDR3 amino acids: CASSYADRGGGYTF. For the CDR3, the DNA is TGTGCCAGCAGTTACGCTGACAGGGGAGGTGGCTACACCTTC. V usage is TRBV6-6 and J usage is TRBJ1-2, with 8 bases fitting TRBD1. Per the germline V gene, CDR1 is MNHNY and CDR2 is SVGAGI (reference sequence). V shed 2 bases, J shed 7 bases, and the junction held 6 bases outside the gene matches. This CDR3 comprises 14 residues.

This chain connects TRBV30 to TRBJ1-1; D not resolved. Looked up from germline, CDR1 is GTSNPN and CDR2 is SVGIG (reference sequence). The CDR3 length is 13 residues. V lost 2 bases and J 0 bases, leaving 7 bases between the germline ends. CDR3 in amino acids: CAWSSPVNTEAFF. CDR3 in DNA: TGTGCCTGGAGTTCCCCAGTGAACACTGAAGCTTTCTTT.

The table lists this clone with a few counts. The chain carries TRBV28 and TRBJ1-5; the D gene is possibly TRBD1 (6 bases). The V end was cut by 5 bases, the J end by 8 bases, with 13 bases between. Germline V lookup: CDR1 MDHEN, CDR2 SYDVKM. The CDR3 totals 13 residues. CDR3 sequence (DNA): TGTGCCAGCAGTGGTTGGGAGGGGGAGCCCCAGCATTTT. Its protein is CASSGWEGEPQHF.

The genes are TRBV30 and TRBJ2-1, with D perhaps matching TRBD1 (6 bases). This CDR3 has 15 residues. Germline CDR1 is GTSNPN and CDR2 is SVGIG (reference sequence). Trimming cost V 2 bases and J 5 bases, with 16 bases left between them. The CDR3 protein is CAWSWVTGLHNEQFF. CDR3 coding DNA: TGTGCCTGGAGTTGGGTTACAGGGCTCCACAATGAGCAGTTCTTC.

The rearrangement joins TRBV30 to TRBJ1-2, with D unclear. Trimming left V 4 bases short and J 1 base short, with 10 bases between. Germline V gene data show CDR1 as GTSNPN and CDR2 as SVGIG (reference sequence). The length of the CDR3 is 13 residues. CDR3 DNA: TGTGCCTGGACCAGGTCTATTAACTATGGCTACACCTTC. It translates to CAWTRSINYGYTF.

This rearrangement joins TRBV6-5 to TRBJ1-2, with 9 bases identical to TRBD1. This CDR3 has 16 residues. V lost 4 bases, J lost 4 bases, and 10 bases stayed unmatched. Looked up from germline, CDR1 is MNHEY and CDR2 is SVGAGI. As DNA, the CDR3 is TGTGCCAGCAGTTTGACAGGGGGTTTTTTGGGCTATGGCTACACCTTC. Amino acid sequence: CASSLTGGFLGYGYTF.

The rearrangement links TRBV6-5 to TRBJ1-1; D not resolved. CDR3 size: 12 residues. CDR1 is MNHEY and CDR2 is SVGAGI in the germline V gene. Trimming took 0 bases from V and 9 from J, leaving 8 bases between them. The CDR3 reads CASSYSTGQAFF. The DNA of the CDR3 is TGTGCCAGCAGTTACTCGACGGGCCAAGCTTTCTTT.

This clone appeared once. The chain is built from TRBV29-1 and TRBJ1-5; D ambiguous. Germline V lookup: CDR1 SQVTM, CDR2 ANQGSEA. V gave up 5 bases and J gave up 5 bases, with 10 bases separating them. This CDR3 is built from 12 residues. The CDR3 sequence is CSVRVGDQPQHF. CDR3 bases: TGCAGCGTTAGGGTTGGGGATCAGCCCCAGCATTTT. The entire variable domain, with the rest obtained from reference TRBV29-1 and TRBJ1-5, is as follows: SAVISQKPSRDICQRGTSLTIQCQVDSQVTMMFWYRQQPGQSLTLIATANQGSEATYESGFVIDKFPISRPNLTFSTLTVSNMSPEDSSIYLCSVRVGDQPQHFGDGTRLSIL.

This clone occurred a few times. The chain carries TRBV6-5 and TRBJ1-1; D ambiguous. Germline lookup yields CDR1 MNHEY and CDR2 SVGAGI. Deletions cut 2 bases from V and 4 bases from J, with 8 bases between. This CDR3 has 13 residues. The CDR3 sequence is CASSYGAGTEAFF. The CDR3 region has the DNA TGTGCCAGCAGTTACGGAGCAGGCACTGAAGCTTTCTTT.

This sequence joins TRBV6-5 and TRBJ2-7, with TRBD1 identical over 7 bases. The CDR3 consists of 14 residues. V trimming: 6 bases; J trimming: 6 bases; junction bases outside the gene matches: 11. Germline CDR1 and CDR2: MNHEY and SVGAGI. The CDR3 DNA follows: TGTGCCAGCAGCCCGACAGGGAAGGCACGCGAGCAGTACTTC. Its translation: CASSPTGKAREQYF.

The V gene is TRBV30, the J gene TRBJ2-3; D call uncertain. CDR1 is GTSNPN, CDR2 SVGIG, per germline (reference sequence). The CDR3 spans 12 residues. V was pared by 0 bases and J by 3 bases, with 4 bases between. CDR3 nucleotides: TGTGCCTGGAGTGTACAAACAGATACGCAGTATTTT. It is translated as CAWSVQTDTQYF.

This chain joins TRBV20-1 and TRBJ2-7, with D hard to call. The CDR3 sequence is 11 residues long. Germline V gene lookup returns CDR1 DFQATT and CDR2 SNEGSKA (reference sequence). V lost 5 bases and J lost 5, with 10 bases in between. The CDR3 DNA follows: TGCAGTGCTGGGCCGGGCAACGAGCAGTACTTC. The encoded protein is CSAGPGNEQYF.

As DNA, the CDR3 is TGTGCCAGCAGTTCCCCTAGCGGAGCCAGACCCGGGGAGCTGTTTTTT. Protein sequence: CASSSPSGARPGELFF. The chain couples TRBV28 to TRBJ2-2; 7 positions agree with TRBD2. Germline V gene data show CDR1 as MDHEN and CDR2 as SYDVKM. V lost 4 bases and J lost 6; bases outside the gene matches: 11. This CDR3 is 16 amino acids long.

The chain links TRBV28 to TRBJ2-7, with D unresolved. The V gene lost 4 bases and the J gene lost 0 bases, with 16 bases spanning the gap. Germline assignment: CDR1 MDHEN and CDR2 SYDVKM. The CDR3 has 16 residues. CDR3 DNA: TGTGCCAGCAGTTCCCCACCAGTTCTTAGCTCCTACGAGCAGTACTTC. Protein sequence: CASSSPPVLSSYEQYF. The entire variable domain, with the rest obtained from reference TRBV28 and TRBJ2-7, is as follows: DVKVTQSSRYLVKRTGEKVFLECVQDMDHENMFWYRQDPGLGLRLIYFSYDVKMKEKGDIPEGYSVSREKKERFSLILESASTNQTSMYLCASSSPPVLSSYEQYFGPGTRLTVT.

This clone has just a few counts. The chain's CDR3 is CACSSRGDSPLHF. CDR3 coding DNA: TGTGCCTGCAGCTCCCGGGGGGACTCACCCCTCCACTTT. The rearrangement links TRBV30 to TRBJ1-6; weak D call: TRBD1 (5 bases). The CDR3 totals 13 residues. CDR1 and CDR2 from the germline V gene are GTSNPN and SVGIG (reference sequence). V was trimmed by 6 bases and J by 10 bases, leaving 16 bases between them.

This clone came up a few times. The CDR3 DNA reads TGTGCCAGCAGCACAACAGGGGGAGGCGGCTCCTACGAGCAGTACTTC. Its translation: CASSTTGGGGSYEQYF. The chain is built from TRBV27 and TRBJ2-7; TRBD1 matches at 8 bases. The germline V gene has CDR1 MNHEY and CDR2 SMNVEV (reference sequence). The CDR3 has 16 amino acids. The V gene end was trimmed by 6 bases and the J gene end by 0 bases; junction bases not matched to a gene: 10.

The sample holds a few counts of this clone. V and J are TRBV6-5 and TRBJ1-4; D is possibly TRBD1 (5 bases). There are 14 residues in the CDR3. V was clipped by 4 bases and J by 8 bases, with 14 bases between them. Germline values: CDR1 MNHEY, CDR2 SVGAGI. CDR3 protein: CASSFRDSTEKLFF. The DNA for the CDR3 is TGTGCCAGCAGTTTCCGCGACAGTACGGAAAAACTGTTTTTT.

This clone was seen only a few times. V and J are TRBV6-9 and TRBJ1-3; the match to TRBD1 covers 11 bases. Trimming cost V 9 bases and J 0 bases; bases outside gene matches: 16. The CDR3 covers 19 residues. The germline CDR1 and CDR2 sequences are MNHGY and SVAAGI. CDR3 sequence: CASPRSGTGGYLSGNTIYF. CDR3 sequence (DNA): TGTGCCAGTCCGAGATCCGGGACAGGGGGTTACCTCTCTGGAAACACCATATATTTT.

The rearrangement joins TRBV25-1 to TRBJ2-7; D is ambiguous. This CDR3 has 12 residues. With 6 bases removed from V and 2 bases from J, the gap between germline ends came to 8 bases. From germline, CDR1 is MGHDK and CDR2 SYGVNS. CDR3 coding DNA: TGTGCCAGCAGGGGCTTTGCCTACGAGCAGTACTTC. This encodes CASRGFAYEQYF.

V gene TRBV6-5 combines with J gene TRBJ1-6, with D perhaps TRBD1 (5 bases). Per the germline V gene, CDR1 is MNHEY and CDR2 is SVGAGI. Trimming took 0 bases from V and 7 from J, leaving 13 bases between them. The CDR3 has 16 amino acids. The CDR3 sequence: CASSYSGGGGNSPLHF. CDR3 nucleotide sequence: TGTGCCAGCAGTTACTCGGGCGGCGGGGGGAATTCACCCCTCCACTTT.

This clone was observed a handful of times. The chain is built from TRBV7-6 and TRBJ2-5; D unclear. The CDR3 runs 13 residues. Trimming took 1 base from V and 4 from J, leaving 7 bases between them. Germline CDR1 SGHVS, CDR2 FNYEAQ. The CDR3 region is CASSLVTTETQYF. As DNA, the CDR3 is TGTGCCAGCAGCTTAGTCACAACAGAGACCCAGTACTTC. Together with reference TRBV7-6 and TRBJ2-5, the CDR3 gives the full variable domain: GAGVSQSPRYKVTKRGQDVALRCDPISGHVSLYWYRQALGQGPEFLTYFNYEAQQDKSGLPNDRFSAERPEGSISTLTIQRTEQRDSAMYRCASSLVTTETQYFGPGTRLLVL.

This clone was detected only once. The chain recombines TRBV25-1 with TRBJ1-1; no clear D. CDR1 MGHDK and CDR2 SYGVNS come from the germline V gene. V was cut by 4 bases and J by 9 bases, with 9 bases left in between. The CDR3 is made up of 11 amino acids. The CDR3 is CASSGIGQAFF. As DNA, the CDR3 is TGTGCCAGCAGTGGGATCGGACAAGCTTTCTTT.

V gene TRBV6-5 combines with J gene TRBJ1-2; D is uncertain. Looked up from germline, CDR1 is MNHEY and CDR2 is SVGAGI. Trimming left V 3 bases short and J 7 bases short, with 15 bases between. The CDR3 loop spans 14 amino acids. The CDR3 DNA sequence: TGTGCCAGCAGTTATCTCCGCGCGACTGGTGGCTACACCTTC. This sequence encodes CASSYLRATGGYTF.

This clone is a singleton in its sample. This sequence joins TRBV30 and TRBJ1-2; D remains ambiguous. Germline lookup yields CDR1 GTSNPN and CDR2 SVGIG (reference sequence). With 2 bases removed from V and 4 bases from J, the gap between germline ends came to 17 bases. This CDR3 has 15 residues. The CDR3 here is CAWSLSDVNSYGYTF. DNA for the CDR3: TGTGCCTGGAGTCTCTCTGACGTCAACAGCTATGGCTACACCTTC.

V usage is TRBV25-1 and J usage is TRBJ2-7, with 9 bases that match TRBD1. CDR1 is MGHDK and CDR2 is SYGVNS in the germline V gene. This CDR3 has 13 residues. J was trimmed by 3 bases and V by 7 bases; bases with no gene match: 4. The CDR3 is CASKPGQGYEQYF. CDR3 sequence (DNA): TGTGCCAGCAAGCCGGGACAGGGCTACGAGCAGTACTTC.

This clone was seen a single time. The CDR3 DNA is TGTGCCAGCAGCTTAGGGACAGGGGGCTTGGACACTGAAGCTTTCTTT. As protein: CASSLGTGGLDTEAFF. This chain connects TRBV7-3 to TRBJ1-1; 12 bases fit TRBD1. With V trimmed by 2 bases and J by 3 bases, 4 bases remained unmatched. In germline, CDR1 is SGHTA, CDR2 FQGTGA. The length of the CDR3 is 16 residues.

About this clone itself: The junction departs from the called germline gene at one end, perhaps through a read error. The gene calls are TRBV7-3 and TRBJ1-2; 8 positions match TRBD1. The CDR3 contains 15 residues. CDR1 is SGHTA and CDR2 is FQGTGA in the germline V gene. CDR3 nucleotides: TGCGCCAGCAGCCAAGCCCTACAGGGGGACTATGGCTACACCTTC. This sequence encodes CASSQALQGDYGYTF.

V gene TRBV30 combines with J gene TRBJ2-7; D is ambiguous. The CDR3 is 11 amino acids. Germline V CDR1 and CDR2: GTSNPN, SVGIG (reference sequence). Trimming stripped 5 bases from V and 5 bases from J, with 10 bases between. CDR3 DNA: TGTGCCTGGGGTCTCTTTCACGAGCAGTACTTC. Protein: CAWGLFHEQYF.

The CDR3 region has the DNA TGTGCCAGCAGCTTGACCGGGGACGAGCAGTACTTC. Protein sequence: CASSLTGDEQYF. The gene calls are TRBV5-6 and TRBJ2-7, with D possibly being TRBD2 (5 bases). The CDR3 sequence is 12 residues long. Germline V lookup: CDR1 SGHDT, CDR2 YYEEEE. V lost 1 base, J lost 5 bases, and 7 bases lay in between. Drawing the rest from reference TRBV5-6 and TRBJ2-7, the complete variable domain is DAGVTQSPTHLIKTRGQQVTLRCSPKSGHDTVSWYQQALGQGPQFIFQYYEEEERQRGNFPDRFSGHQFPNYSSELNVNALLLGDSALYLCASSLTGDEQYFGPGTRLTVT.

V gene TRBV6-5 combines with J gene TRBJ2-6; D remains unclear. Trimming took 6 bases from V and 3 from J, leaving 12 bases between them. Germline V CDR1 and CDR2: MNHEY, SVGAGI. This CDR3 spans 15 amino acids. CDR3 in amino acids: CASRSTSLGANVLTF. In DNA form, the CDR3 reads TGTGCCAGCAGATCGACAAGCCTTGGGGCCAACGTCCTGACTTTC.

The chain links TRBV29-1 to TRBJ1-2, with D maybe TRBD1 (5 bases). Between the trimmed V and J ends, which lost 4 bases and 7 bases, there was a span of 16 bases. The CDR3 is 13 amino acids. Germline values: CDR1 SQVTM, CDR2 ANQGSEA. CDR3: CSVVGQNGGGYTF. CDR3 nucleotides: TGCAGCGTTGTTGGCCAAAATGGGGGTGGCTACACCTTC.

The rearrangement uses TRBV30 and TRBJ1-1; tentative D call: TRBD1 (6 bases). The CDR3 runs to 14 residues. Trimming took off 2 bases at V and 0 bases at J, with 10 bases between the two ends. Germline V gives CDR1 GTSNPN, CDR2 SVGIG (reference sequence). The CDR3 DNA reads TGTGCCTGGAGTAGTAAGGGGGTGAACACTGAAGCTTTCTTT. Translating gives CAWSSKGVNTEAFF.